The entry that follows covers one T cell receptor (beta chain) sequence. The antigen remains unidentified. These data originate in a study of cytomegalovirus exposure and HLA in healthy donors. Study-level points and caveats: When a later analysis compared HLA-associated TCR beta chains with equally common others, the HLA-associated chains turned out to be more clonally expanded and to have lower generation probabilities.

The CDR3 covers 18 residues. Germline V lookup: CDR1 SGDLS, CDR2 YYNGEE. V dropped 0 bases and J dropped 7 bases, with 22 bases sitting between them. Researchers ran the PCR with 60 Vbeta and 13 Jbeta primers. Clones were read by immunoSEQ multiplex PCR, and TCRdb kept only the in-frame ones, dropping some. This sample lists 150,000 to 200,000 clones; its ten largest clones have about 1.2%. Specimen: PBMCs. This receptor was obtained from a woman aged 55-70 years in good health and CMV-seronegative. V usage is TRBV9 and J usage is TRBJ1-4; D unclear. The CDR3 nucleotides read TGTGCCAGCAGCGTAGTTGACTACCCTGTCCCTGGCTTTGAAAAACTGTTTTTT. Encoded protein: CASSVVDYPVPGFEKLFF.